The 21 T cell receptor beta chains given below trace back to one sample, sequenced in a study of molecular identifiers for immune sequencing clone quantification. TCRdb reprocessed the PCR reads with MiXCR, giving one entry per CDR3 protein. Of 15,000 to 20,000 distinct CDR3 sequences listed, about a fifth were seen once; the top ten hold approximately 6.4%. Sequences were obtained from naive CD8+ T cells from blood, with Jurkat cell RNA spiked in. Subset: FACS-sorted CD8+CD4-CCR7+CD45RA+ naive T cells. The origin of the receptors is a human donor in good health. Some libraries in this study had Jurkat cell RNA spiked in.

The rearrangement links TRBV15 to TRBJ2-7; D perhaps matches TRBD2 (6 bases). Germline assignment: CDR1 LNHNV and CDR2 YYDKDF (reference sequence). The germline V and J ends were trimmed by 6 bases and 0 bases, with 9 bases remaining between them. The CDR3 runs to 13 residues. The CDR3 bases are TGTGCCACCAGGCTCGGGAGCTCCTACGAGCAGTACTTC. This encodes CATRLGSSYEQYF. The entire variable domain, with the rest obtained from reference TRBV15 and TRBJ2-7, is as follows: DAMVIQNPRYQVTQFGKPVTLSCSQTLNHNVMYWYQQKSSQAPKLLFHYYDKDFNNEADTPDNFQSRRPNTSFCFLDIRSPGLGDTAMYLCATRLGSSYEQYFGPGTRLTVT.

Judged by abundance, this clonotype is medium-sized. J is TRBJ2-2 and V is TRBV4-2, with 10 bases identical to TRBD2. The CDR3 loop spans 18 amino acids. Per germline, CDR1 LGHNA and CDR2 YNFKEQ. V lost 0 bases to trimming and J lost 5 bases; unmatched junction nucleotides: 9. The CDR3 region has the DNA TGTGCCAGCAGCCAAGAAGGGGCGAGCGGGAGGGCGACCGGGGAGCTGTTTTTT. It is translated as CASSQEGASGRATGELFF.

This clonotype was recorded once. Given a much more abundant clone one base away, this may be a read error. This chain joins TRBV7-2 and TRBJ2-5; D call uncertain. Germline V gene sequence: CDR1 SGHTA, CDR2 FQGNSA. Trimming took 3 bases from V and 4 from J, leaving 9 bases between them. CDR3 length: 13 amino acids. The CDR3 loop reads CASSFLNGETQYF. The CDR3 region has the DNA TGTGCCAGCAGCTTCCTCAATGGAGAGACCCAGTACTTC.

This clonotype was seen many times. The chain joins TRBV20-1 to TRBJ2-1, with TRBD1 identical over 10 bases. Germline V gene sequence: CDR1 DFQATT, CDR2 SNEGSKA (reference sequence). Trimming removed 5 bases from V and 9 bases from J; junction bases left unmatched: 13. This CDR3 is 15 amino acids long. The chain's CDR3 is CSAPAPTGGIFEQFF. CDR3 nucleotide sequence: TGCAGTGCTCCCGCCCCGACAGGGGGCATATTTGAGCAGTTCTTC.

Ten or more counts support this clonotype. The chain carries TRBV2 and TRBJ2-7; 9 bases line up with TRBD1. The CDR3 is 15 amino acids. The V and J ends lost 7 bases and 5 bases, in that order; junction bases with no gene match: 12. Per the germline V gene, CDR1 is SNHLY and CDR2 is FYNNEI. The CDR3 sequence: CASIPPGQGPHEQYF. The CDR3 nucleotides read TGTGCCAGCATTCCCCCGGGACAGGGCCCCCACGAGCAGTACTTC.

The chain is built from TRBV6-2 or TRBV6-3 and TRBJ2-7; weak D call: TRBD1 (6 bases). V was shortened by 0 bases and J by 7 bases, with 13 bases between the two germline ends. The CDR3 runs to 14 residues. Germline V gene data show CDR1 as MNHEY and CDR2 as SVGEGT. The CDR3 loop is CASSYSLGAREQYF. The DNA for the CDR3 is TGTGCCAGCAGTTACTCGCTGGGGGCGCGGGAGCAGTACTTC.

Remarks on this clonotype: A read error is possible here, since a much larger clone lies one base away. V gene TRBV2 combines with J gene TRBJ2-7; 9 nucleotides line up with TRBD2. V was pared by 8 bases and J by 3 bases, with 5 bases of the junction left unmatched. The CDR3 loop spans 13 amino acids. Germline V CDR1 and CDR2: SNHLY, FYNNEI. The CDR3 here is CASVAGAVYEQYF. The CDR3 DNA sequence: TGTGCCAGCGTAGCGGGAGCTGTCTACGAGCAGTACTTC.

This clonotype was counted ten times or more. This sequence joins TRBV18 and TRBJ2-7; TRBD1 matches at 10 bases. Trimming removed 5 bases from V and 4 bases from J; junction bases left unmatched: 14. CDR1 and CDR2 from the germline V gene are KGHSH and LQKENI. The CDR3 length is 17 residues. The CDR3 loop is CASSSSGPGQGWYEQYF. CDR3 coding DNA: TGTGCCAGCTCATCCTCCGGGCCGGGACAGGGGTGGTACGAGCAGTACTTC.

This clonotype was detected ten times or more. The DNA of the CDR3 is TGTGCCAGCAGCGTTTTAGAAGATACGCAGTATTTT. Translated, it gives CASSVLEDTQYF. The gene calls are TRBV9 and TRBJ2-3; the D is unclear. The V gene's germline CDR1 is SGDLS and CDR2 YYNGEE. The CDR3 has 12 amino acids. V gave up 2 bases and J gave up 5 bases, with 6 bases separating them.

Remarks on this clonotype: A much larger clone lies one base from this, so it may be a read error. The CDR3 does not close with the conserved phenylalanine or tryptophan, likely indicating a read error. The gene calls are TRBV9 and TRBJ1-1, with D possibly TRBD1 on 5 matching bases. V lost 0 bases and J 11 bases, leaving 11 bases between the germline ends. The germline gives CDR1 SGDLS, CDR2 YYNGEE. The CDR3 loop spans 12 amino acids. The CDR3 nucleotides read TGTGCCAGCAGCGTAGGGGGCGGGGAGGCTTTCTCT. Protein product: CASSVGGGEAFS.

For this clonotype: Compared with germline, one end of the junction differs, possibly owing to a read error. The CDR3 spells CVSNPGDTDTQYF. CDR3 coding DNA: TGTGTCAGCAACCCCGGGGACACAGATACGCAGTATTTT. This chain joins TRBV6-6 and TRBJ2-3; D might be TRBD2 (5 bases). This CDR3 contains 13 residues. Germline CDR1 and CDR2: MNHNY and SVGAGI (reference sequence).

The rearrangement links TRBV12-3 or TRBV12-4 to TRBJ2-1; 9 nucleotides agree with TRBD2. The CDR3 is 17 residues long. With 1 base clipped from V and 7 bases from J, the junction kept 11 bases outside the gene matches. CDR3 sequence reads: CASSLVMASGKANEQFF. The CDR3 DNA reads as TGTGCCAGCAGTTTAGTCATGGCTAGCGGGAAAGCGAATGAGCAGTTCTTC.

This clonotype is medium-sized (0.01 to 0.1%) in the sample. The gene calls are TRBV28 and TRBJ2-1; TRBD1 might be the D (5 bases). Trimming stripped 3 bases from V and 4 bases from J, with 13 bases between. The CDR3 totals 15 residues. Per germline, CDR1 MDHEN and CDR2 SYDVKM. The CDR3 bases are TGTGCCAGCAGTTTCGCGACAGATAAATACAATGAGCAGTTCTTC. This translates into CASSFATDKYNEQFF.

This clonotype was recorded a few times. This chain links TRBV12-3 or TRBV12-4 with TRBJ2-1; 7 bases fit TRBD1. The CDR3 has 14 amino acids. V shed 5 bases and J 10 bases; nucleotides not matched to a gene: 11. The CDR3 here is CASSTGVAGSEQFF. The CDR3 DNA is TGTGCCAGCAGTACAGGGGTCGCTGGTTCGGAGCAGTTCTTC.

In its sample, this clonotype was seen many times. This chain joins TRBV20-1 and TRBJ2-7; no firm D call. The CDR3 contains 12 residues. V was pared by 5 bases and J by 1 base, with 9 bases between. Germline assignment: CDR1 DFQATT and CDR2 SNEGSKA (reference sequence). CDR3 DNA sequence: TGCAGTGCTGTGGACGGATCCTACGAGCAGTACTTC. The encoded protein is CSAVDGSYEQYF.

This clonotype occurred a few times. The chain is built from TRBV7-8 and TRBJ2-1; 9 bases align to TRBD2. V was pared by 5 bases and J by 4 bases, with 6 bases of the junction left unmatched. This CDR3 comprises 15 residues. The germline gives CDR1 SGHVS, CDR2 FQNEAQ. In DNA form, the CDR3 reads TGTGCCAGCAGCCATATCACTAGCGGGTACAATGAGCAGTTCTTC. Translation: CASSHITSGYNEQFF.

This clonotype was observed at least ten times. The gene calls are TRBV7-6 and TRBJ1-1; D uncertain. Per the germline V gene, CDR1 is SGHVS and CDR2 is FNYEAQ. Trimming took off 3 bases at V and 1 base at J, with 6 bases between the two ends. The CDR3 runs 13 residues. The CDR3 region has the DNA TGTGCCAGCAGCTTCGCTGAGAACACTGAAGCTTTCTTT. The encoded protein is CASSFAENTEAFF.

CDR3 nucleotides: TGTGCCAGTAGTATTATGACAGGGGGCAGCACTGAAGCTTTCTTT. Its protein product is CASSIMTGGSTEAFF. The chain has TRBV19 and TRBJ1-1; 10 bases map to TRBD1. CDR1 is LNHDA and CDR2 is SQIVND in the germline V gene (reference sequence). The CDR3 covers 15 residues. The ends lost 3 bases at V and 4 bases at J; junction bases unmatched: 5.

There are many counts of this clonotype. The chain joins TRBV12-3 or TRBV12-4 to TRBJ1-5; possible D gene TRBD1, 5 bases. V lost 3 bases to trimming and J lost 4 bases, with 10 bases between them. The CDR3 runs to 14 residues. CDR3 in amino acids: CASSLWGTNQPQHF. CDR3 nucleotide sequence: TGTGCCAGCAGTTTGTGGGGGACTAATCAGCCCCAGCATTTT.

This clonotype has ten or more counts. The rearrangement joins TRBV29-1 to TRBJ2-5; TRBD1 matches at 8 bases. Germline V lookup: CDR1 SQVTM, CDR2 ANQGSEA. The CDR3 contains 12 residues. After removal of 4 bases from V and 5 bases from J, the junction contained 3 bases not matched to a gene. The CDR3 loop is CSVVRDRETQYF. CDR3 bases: TGCAGCGTTGTGAGGGACAGGGAGACCCAGTACTTC.

The CDR3 nucleotides read TGTGCCAGCAGCCAAGTAGGTGGGCTAGCGGGCTACTACGAGCAGTACTTC. This encodes CASSQVGGLAGYYEQYF. The V gene is TRBV3-1, the J gene TRBJ2-7, with 8 positions matching TRBD2. This CDR3 is built from 17 residues. The germline V gene has CDR1 LGHDT and CDR2 YNNKEL (reference sequence). The J segment lost 3 bases and the V segment lost 1 base, leaving 11 bases of the junction unmatched.